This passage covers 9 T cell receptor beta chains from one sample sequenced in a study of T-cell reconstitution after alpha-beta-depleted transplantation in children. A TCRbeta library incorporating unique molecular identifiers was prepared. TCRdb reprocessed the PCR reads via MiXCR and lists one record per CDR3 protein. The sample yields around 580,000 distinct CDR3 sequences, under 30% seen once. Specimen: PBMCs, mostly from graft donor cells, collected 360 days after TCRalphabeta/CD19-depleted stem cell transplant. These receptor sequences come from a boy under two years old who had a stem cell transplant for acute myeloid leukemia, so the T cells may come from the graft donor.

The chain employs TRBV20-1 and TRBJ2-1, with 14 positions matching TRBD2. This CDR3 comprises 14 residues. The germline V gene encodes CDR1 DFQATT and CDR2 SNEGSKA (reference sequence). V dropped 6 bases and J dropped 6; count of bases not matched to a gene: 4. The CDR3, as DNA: TGCAGTGCGACGACTAGCGGGGGGGGCAATGAGCAGTTCTTC. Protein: CSATTSGGGNEQFF.

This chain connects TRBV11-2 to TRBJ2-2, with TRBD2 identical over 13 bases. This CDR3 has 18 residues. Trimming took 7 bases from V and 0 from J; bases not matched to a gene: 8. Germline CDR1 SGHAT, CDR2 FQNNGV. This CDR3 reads CASIRRGTSGANTGELFF. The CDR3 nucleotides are TGTGCCAGCATCAGGAGGGGGACTAGCGGGGCGAACACCGGGGAGCTGTTTTTT.

The CDR3 region is CSVEGEQGALGYGYTF. The CDR3 nucleotides read TGCAGCGTTGAAGGAGAGCAGGGGGCACTTGGCTATGGCTACACCTTC. V is TRBV29-1 and J is TRBJ1-2, with 8 bases matching TRBD1. CDR3 length: 16 amino acids. Trimming cost V 1 base and J 4 bases; bases outside gene matches: 11. Germline V CDR1 and CDR2: SQVTM, ANQGSEA.

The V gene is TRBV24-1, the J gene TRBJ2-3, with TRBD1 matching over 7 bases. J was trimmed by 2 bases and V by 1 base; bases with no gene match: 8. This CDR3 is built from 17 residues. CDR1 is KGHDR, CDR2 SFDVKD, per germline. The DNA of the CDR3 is TGTGCCACCAGTGATTTTCCGGGACAGTCCGACACAGATACGCAGTATTTT. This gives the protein CATSDFPGQSDTDTQYF.

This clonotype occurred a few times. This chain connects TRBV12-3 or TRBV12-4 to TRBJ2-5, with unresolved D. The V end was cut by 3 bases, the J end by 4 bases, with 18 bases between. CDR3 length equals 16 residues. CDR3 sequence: CASSLGERRYRETQYF. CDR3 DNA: TGTGCCAGCAGTTTGGGCGAGCGACGGTACCGAGAGACCCAGTACTTC.

The CDR3 bases are TGTGCCAGCAGCGTAACTCCCTACACGGCCTACGAGCAGTACTTC. This gives the protein CASSVTPYTAYEQYF. V usage is TRBV9 and J usage is TRBJ2-7; D is unclear. This CDR3 has 15 residues. Trimming took off 1 base at V and 2 bases at J, with 13 bases between the two ends. Germline assignment: CDR1 SGDLS and CDR2 YYNGEE.

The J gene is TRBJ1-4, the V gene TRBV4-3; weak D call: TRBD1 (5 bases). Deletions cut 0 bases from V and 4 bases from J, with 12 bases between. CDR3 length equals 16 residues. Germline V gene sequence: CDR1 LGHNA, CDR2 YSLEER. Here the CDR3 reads CASSQEAGQGNEKLFF. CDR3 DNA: TGCGCCAGCAGCCAAGAAGCGGGGCAGGGTAATGAAAAACTGTTTTTT.

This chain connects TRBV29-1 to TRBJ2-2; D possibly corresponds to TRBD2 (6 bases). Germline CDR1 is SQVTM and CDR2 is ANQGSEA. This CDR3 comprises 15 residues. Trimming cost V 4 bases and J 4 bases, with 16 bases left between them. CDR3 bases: TGCAGCGTTGGGGCTCGGGGGTTCGGCACCGGGGAGCTGTTTTTT. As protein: CSVGARGFGTGELFF.

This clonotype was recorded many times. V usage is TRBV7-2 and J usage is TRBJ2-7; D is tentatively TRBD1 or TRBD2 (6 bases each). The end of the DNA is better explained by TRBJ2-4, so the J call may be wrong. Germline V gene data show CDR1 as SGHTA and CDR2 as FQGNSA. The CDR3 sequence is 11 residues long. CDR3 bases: TGTGCCAGCAGCCCGGGGGCCATTCAGTACTTC. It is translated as CASSPGAIQYF.